This T cell receptor (beta chain) was retrieved from a study of Graves' ophthalmopathy and Graves' hyperthyroidism. For repertoire sequencing, the TCR beta CDR3 regions were amplified from RNA transcripts. The authors performed first-round RT-PCR with HTBI primers and then a second-round multiplex PCR. TCRdb re-analysed the multiplex PCR reads in MiXCR, keeping a single row per CDR3 protein. The sample records about 740,000 distinct CDR3 sequences, 40% being singletons. The junction had 10 bases not matched to a gene; V was cut back by 5 bases and J by 10 bases. The CDR3 length is 15 residues. Only a few counts were recorded for this clonotype.

The sample was peripheral blood. The chain employs TRBV12-3 or TRBV12-4 and TRBJ1-6; 8 bases map to TRBD1. The TCR originated in an adult man with Graves' ophthalmopathy. CDR3 loop: CASSPKGTGWSPLHF. CDR3 bases: TGTGCCAGCAGTCCTAAGGGGACAGGTTGGTCACCCCTCCACTTT.